Listed below are T cell receptor beta chains from one sample, sequenced in a study of blood T cell repertoires in COVID-19. TCRdb's table, derived via immunoSEQ multiplex PCR, lists solely in-frame clones and lacks some. Altogether more than 150,000 clones are present, about 87% being singletons, with the ten largest covering 0.88%. Sequencing input: peripheral blood. All receptors derive from a young woman who had recovered from COVID-19. Both conserved end residues are part of each CDR3. The D gene is left open where the match is weak. Size tells how often a clone was seen (once, few, many) or the class of an expanded clone, and some rows leave it out.

TGTGCCAGCAGCCCGGGTGGGAGGAGCTCCTACAATGAGCAGTTCTTC CASSPGGRSSYNEQFF TRBV5-6 - TRBJ2-1 -
TGTGCCAGCAGCGTAGCGGGGGGTCTAGAGACCCAGTACTTC CASSVAGGLETQYF TRBV9 - TRBJ2-5 TRBD2
TGTGCCAGCAGTCTCGACAGGCCTACTACCTACGAGCAGTACTTC CASSLDRPTTYEQYF TRBV6-2/TRBV6-3 - TRBJ2-7 -
TGTGCCAGCAGCTTAGCTTCCCAGGGGAAGACTGAAGCTTTCTTT CASSLASQGKTEAFF TRBV7-8 - TRBJ1-1 -
TGTGCCAGCAGCCCGGTACCGGGACAGGGGGCGATCTCGTACACTGAAGCTTTCTTT CASSPVPGQGAISYTEAFF TRBV7-6 - TRBJ1-1 TRBD1
TGTGCCAGCAGTGCGACCGGGACAGGTTACTACGAGCAGTACTTC CASSATGTGYYEQYF TRBV27 - TRBJ2-7 TRBD1
TGTGCCAGCAGCTGGCCCCTTAGCGGGGCGACCTACAATGAGCAGTTCTTC CASSWPLSGATYNEQFF TRBV7-2 - TRBJ2-1 TRBD2
TGTGCCAGCAGCCCAGGACTAGCGAAAACCTACAATGAGCAGTTCTTC CASSPGLAKTYNEQFF TRBV11-2 - TRBJ2-1 TRBD2
TGTGCCAGCAGCGCAATCGGTAATGAGCAGTTCTTC CASSAIGNEQFF TRBV7-6 - TRBJ2-1 -
TGTGCCAGCTCACCAGTGAGGGACACTGAAGCTTTCTTT CASSPVRDTEAFF TRBV18 once TRBJ1-1 -
TGCGCCAGCAGCTTGGCCGGGACAGGGGGTGTCAATGAGCAGTTCTTC CASSLAGTGGVNEQFF TRBV5-1 - TRBJ2-1 TRBD1
TGTGCCAGCAGCCAGGCATGGGACAGGGGTCAGCCCCAGCATTTT CASSQAWDRGQPQHF TRBV4-2 - TRBJ1-5 TRBD1
TGTGCCAGCAGTTACGCAACGCGTTACACCGGGGAGCTGTTTTTT CASSYATRYTGELFF TRBV6-5 few TRBJ2-2 -
TGCGCCAGCAGCTGGGGACTAGCGGGAGGACAGTCACCCGGGGAGCTGTTTTTT CASSWGLAGGQSPGELFF TRBV4-1 once TRBJ2-2 TRBD2
TGTGCCAGCAGCTTGGACGCAAGTCGGAGGACTGGAAACACCATATATTTT CASSLDASRRTGNTIYF TRBV5-6 - TRBJ1-3 -
TGCGCCAGCAGCTTGGGCGGCGACAGGGGGTCAACGACCTACAATGAGCAGTTCTTC CASSLGGDRGSTTYNEQFF TRBV5-1 once TRBJ2-1 TRBD1
TGTGCCAGCAACCCGGGAAATAACTATGGCTACACCTTC CASNPGNNYGYTF TRBV9 - TRBJ1-2 -
TGTGCCAGCAGCGCCTCGACAGGGAATGAGCAGTTCTTC CASSASTGNEQFF TRBV9 - TRBJ2-1 TRBD1
TGTGCCAGCAGCAACATGCGGGGCGTCGCGGCGCTAGCCAAAAACATTCAGTACTTC CASSNMRGVAALAKNIQYF TRBV6-2/TRBV6-3 - TRBJ2-4 -
TGTGCCAGCAGCGTAGCTTCCGGGACTAGCGGATACAATGAGCAGTTCTTC CASSVASGTSGYNEQFF TRBV9 - TRBJ2-1 TRBD2
TGTGCCAGCAGCCAAACTAGCGGGGGGTGGGGAAACATTCAGTACTTC CASSQTSGGWGNIQYF TRBV3-1/TRBV3-2 - TRBJ2-4 TRBD2
TGTGCCTGTAATAGGGGTGGCTACACCTTC CACNRGGYTF TRBV30 - TRBJ1-2 -
TGCAGCGTGGGTTGGACTAGCGGGAGGGACAATGAGCAGTTCTTC CSVGWTSGRDNEQFF TRBV29-1 - TRBJ2-1 TRBD2
TGTGCCACCATGCGTCAGGGGTCCTACACAGATACGCAGTATTTT CATMRQGSYTDTQYF TRBV10-3 - TRBJ2-3 -
TGTGCCAGCAGCTTCCGGCCTGGGAGGAATGAGCAGTTCTTC CASSFRPGRNEQFF TRBV7-9 few TRBJ2-1 -
TGTGCCAGCAGCTTAGTTGGGACAGGGGCTTATAATTCACCCCTCCACTTT CASSLVGTGAYNSPLHF TRBV7-2 - TRBJ1-6 TRBD1
TGTGCCAGCAGCCAGGGCCTTGGAAGAGCGGGAGAGACCCAGTACTTC CASSQGLGRAGETQYF TRBV11-2 - TRBJ2-5 -
TGTGCCAGCAGCTTGTGGGGGCCGAGCTCCTACAATGAGCAGTTCTTC CASSLWGPSSYNEQFF TRBV5-6 - TRBJ2-1 -
TGTGCCAGCACCCAAGGGGCGCGGGGGCAGCCCCAGCATTTT CASTQGARGQPQHF TRBV5-8 - TRBJ1-5 -
TGCAGTGCTACTGGGGCTTGGGGAGCTTTCTTT CSATGAWGAFF TRBV20-1 - TRBJ1-1 -
TGTGCCAGCAGATCCGGGACTAGGGTTCAAGAGACCCAGTACTTC CASRSGTRVQETQYF TRBV7-9 - TRBJ2-5 TRBD2
TGTGCCATCAGTGGAAAACAGAGGGAAGAGACCCAGTACTTC CAISGKQREETQYF TRBV10-3 few TRBJ2-5 -
TGTGCCAGCAGTTACTCCCCCCAGGATCGGAATGAGCAGTTCTTC CASSYSPQDRNEQFF TRBV6-2/TRBV6-3 - TRBJ2-1 -
TGTGCCAGATTAGGAACAGAGGGTGGCTATGGCTACACCTTC CARLGTEGGYGYTF TRBV2 - TRBJ1-2 -
TGTGCCAGCAGTTACTCGTCGAAGAGCTTTTTAGGAAACACCATATATTTT CASSYSSKSFLGNTIYF TRBV6-2/TRBV6-3 - TRBJ1-3 -
TGTGCCAGCAGCTTACTGGGGGGGCTCGGAAACACCATATATTTT CASSLLGGLGNTIYF TRBV7-2 - TRBJ1-3 -
TGTGCCAGCAGTTACGCGGAATCAGGGGGCTACGAGCAGTACTTC CASSYAESGGYEQYF TRBV6-5 - TRBJ2-7 TRBD1
TGTGCCAGCAGCTTCGGCGGGGCCTACGAGCAGTACTTC CASSFGGAYEQYF TRBV7-2 - TRBJ2-7 -
TGTGCCAGCAGCCTAACAGGGGGAAATTCACCCCTCCACTTT CASSLTGGNSPLHF TRBV5-6 - TRBJ1-6 TRBD1
TGTGCCAGCAGCTTGACCATCGCGGGGGCGAGCACAGATACGCAGTATTTT CASSLTIAGASTDTQYF TRBV7-2 - TRBJ2-3 -
TGTGCCAGCAGCCGGACAGGGGTCTACGAGCAGTACTTC CASSRTGVYEQYF TRBV5-6 once TRBJ2-7 TRBD1
TGTGCCAGCAGTTTCCTAGCGGGAGGGACCGGGGAGCTGTTTTTT CASSFLAGGTGELFF TRBV6-6 - TRBJ2-2 TRBD2
TGTGCCAGCAGCCTTCTAGTGGGCACAGATACGCAGTATTTT CASSLLVGTDTQYF TRBV7-7 - TRBJ2-3 -
TGTGCCAGCAGGTCGCCCTGGGGACAGCCTGAAAAACTGTTTTTT CASRSPWGQPEKLFF TRBV6-5 - TRBJ1-4 TRBD1
TGTGCCAGCAGCCGACGCGGGGGGGCCTACGAGCAGTACTTC CASSRRGGAYEQYF TRBV3-1/TRBV3-2 - TRBJ2-7 TRBD2
TGTGCCAGCAGTTTGGGGACAGGTATTAATTCACCCCTCCACTTT CASSLGTGINSPLHF TRBV7-2 - TRBJ1-6 TRBD1
TGTGCCAGTAGTATAGTACTAGCGGGAAGCGATGAGCAGTTCTTC CASSIVLAGSDEQFF TRBV19 - TRBJ2-1 TRBD2
TGTGCCAGCAGCTATGGCAATCAGCCCCAGCATTTT CASSYGNQPQHF TRBV3-1/TRBV3-2 - TRBJ1-5 -
TGTGCCAGCAGCGTAGGAGGGGGCGACTATGGCTACACCTTC CASSVGGGDYGYTF TRBV9 - TRBJ1-2 TRBD1
TGCGCCAGAACGCAGGGAACCTCCTACGAGCAGTACTTC CARTQGTSYEQYF TRBV23-1 - TRBJ2-7 -
TGTGCCAGCAGCTTGGACAGATATAATGAAAAACTGTTTTTT CASSLDRYNEKLFF TRBV7-9 - TRBJ1-4 -